Listed below are T cell receptor beta chains from one sample, sequenced in a study of siplizumab effects on memory and regulatory T cells. TCRdb's copy holds only in-frame clones and misses some; the assay was immunoSEQ multiplex PCR. The sample lists 70,000 or so clones, roughly nine tenths occurring once. Sequencing was done on a sample of CD8+ T cells sorted from blood. These receptors all come from a human donor in good health. Each CDR3 is given with its conserved first and last residue. Each record gives: D gene, clone size, J gene, V gene, CDR3 DNA, CDR3 protein. A D gene is named only where the DNA matches it firmly. Not every row has a clone size; where given, it reads once, few, many or a size class.

TRBD2	.	TRBJ2-1	TRBV9	TGTGCCAGCAGCGAGGATGGGTCGGGACTACCCTCCTACAATGAGCAGTTCTTC	CASSEDGSGLPSYNEQFF
TRBD2	.	TRBJ2-7	TRBV4-1	TGCGCCAGCAGCCCGCGGGGGTCCCCAACCTACGAGCAGTACTTC	CASSPRGSPTYEQYF
.	.	TRBJ2-7	TRBV4-1	TGCGCCAGCAGCCAAGAGGGGACTTCGGCCTCCTACGAGCAGTACTTC	CASSQEGTSASYEQYF
.	.	TRBJ2-7	TRBV5-5	TGTGCCAGCAGCTTATCAGGGACCTACGAGCAGTACTTC	CASSLSGTYEQYF
TRBD2	.	TRBJ2-3	TRBV19	TGTGCCAGTAGTGGCATCATAGCGGGGGATTTTAGCACAGATACGCAGTATTTT	CASSGIIAGDFSTDTQYF
.	.	TRBJ1-2	TRBV6-1	TGTGCCAGCAGGGGGGGACCTAACTATGGCTACACCTTC	CASRGGPNYGYTF
.	.	TRBJ1-1	TRBV5-5	TGTGCCAGCAGCTTGGCACGGGACACTGAAGCTTTCTTT	CASSLARDTEAFF
TRBD2	.	TRBJ2-1	TRBV19	TGTGCCAGTAGTATAAGCTCCGGGACTAGCGTCTACAATGAGCAGTTCTTC	CASSISSGTSVYNEQFF
TRBD1	.	TRBJ2-1	TRBV28	TGTGCCAGCAGTCCCGGGACAGGGAATGAGCAGTTCTTC	CASSPGTGNEQFF
TRBD2	once	TRBJ2-1	TRBV6-5	TGTGCCAGCAGTGCCGGGACTAGCGGGAACAAGCAGTTCTTC	CASSAGTSGNKQFF
TRBD1	.	TRBJ1-1	TRBV27	TGTGCCAGCAGTTTATTCTCGACAGGGAGAGAGACTGAAGCTTTCTTT	CASSLFSTGRETEAFF
TRBD2	.	TRBJ2-1	TRBV5-4	TGTGCCAGCAGCCCAATGCCGGGACTAGCCACGTACAATGAGCAGTTCTTC	CASSPMPGLATYNEQFF
TRBD2	.	TRBJ2-1	TRBV19	TGTGCCAGTAGTTTACTAGCGGGAGGTTACAATGAGCAGTTCTTC	CASSLLAGGYNEQFF
.	.	TRBJ2-1	TRBV6-5	TGTGCCAGCACGGCCAGCTACAATGAGCAGTTCTTC	CASTASYNEQFF
TRBD2	.	TRBJ2-7	TRBV18	TGTGCCAGCTCAGGGACTAGCGGGAGGGCCCAGAACGAGCAGTACTTC	CASSGTSGRAQNEQYF
.	.	TRBJ2-5	TRBV7-9	TGTGCCAGTGGACACGTAGAGCGGGAGACCCAGTACTTC	CASGHVERETQYF
.	.	TRBJ2-5	TRBV13	TGTGCCAGCAGCTTAGATAGAAGCGGTCAAGAGACCCAGTACTTC	CASSLDRSGQETQYF
.	.	TRBJ2-3	TRBV7-9	TGTGCCAGCAGCTTCTCTGGGACCTCCACAGATACGCAGTATTTT	CASSFSGTSTDTQYF
TRBD2	.	TRBJ2-7	TRBV27	TGTGCCAGCAGTTTCTCTAGCGGAACCTACGAGCAGTACTTC	CASSFSSGTYEQYF
.	.	TRBJ2-2	TRBV21-1	TGTGCCAGCTCCCCCTGGGGTGAACAGGGAGCCGGGGAGCTGTTTTTT	CASSPWGEQGAGELFF
.	.	TRBJ1-5	TRBV27	TGTGCCAGCAGGCTGTACGGCAATCAGCCCCAGCATTTT	CASRLYGNQPQHF
TRBD1	once	TRBJ2-7	TRBV10-2	TGCGCCAGCAGAGAAGGGACAGGGTTACTCTACGAGCAGTACTTC	CASREGTGLLYEQYF
TRBD1	.	TRBJ1-2	TRBV6-1	TGTGCCAGCAGTGAAGGTGTAGGGGGCGCTACCTATGGCTACACCTTC	CASSEGVGGATYGYTF
.	.	TRBJ2-2	TRBV5-1	TGCGCCAGCAGCTTGGCGCAGAACACCGGGGAGCTGTTTTTT	CASSLAQNTGELFF
.	.	TRBJ1-1	TRBV19	TGTGCCAGTAGTTCCGGGACGGGGAGAACTGAAGCTTTCTTT	CASSSGTGRTEAFF
.	.	TRBJ2-1	TRBV29-1	TGCAGCGGGGTACAGGTGGGGGACCACAATGAGCAGTTCTTC	CSGVQVGDHNEQFF
TRBD1	.	TRBJ2-1	TRBV6-4	TGTGCCAGCAGTGAACAAAGGACAGGGAACTACAATGAGCAGTTCTTC	CASSEQRTGNYNEQFF
TRBD1	once	TRBJ1-1	TRBV19	TGTGCCAGTAGTATAGCAGGGGGCACGGGGACTGAAGCTTTCTTT	CASSIAGGTGTEAFF
.	.	TRBJ2-7	TRBV7-9	TGTGCCAGCAGCCAGCCCGGTAGGTACGAGCAGTACTTC	CASSQPGRYEQYF
.	.	TRBJ1-2	TRBV5-1	TGCGCCAGCAGCTTGGATTATGGGTCTAACTATGGCTACACCTTC	CASSLDYGSNYGYTF